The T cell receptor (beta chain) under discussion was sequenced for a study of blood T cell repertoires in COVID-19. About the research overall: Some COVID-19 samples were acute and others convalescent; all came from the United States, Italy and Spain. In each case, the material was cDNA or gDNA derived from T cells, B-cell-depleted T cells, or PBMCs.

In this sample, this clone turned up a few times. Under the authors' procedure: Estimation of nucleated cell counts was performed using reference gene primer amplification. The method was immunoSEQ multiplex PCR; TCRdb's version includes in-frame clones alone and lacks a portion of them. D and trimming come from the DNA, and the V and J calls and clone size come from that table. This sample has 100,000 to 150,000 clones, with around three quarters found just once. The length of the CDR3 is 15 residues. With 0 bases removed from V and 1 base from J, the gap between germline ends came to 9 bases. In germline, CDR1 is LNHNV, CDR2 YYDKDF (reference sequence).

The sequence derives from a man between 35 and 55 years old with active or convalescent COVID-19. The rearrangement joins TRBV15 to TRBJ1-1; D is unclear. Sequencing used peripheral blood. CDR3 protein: CATSRDRAGNTEAFF. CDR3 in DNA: TGTGCCACCAGCAGAGATAGGGCGGGGAACACTGAAGCTTTCTTT.